The rows below give T cell receptor beta chains drawn from one sample of a study of graft-versus-host responses after intestinal transplantation. No antigen has been identified for these receptors. Sequencing used immunoSEQ multiplex PCR; TCRdb keeps in-frame clones, though not all of them. This sample has approximately 78,000 clones, with 80% to 90% found just once. The sequencing here drew on unstimulated CD8+ T cells sorted from spleen or lymph node cells, taken before transplant. The receptor source for this set is a human donor who was the organ donor for an intestinal transplant. The CDR3 runs from the conserved cysteine through the conserved F or W. D genes are given only for firm matches. The listing skips clone size in some rows; elsewhere it reads once, few, many or a size class.

J | D | V | size | CDR3 | DNA
TRBJ2-2 | . | TRBV11-2 | . | CASSPWETGGELFF | TGTGCCAGCAGCCCCTGGGAAACGGGCGGGGAGCTGTTTTTT
TRBJ2-7 | TRBD1 | TRBV6-5 | . | CASSYSGTDSYEQYF | TGTGCCAGCAGTTACTCCGGGACAGACTCCTACGAGCAGTACTTC
TRBJ1-1 | . | TRBV30 | . | CAWSVLSGGRTEAFF | TGTGCCTGGAGTGTACTCTCTGGGGGCAGGACTGAAGCTTTCTTT
TRBJ2-5 | TRBD2 | TRBV4-1 | once | CASSQVTGTSGGTQYF | TGCGCCAGCAGCCAAGTAACCGGGACTAGCGGGGGGACCCAGTACTTC
TRBJ2-5 | TRBD2 | TRBV28 | . | CASSSGTSGGQGYQETQYF | TGTGCCAGCAGTTCGGGGACTAGCGGGGGCCAGGGGTACCAAGAGACCCAGTACTTC
TRBJ2-3 | . | TRBV12-5 | . | CASGSELASTDTQYF | TGTGCTAGTGGTTCAGAGTTGGCTAGCACAGATACGCAGTATTTT
TRBJ2-2 | . | TRBV29-1 | . | CSVEYNSGELFF | TGCAGCGTTGAATACAACTCCGGGGAGCTGTTTTTT
TRBJ1-4 | . | TRBV7-9 | . | CASSLELLSTNEKLFF | TGTGCCAGCAGCTTAGAGCTCCTATCAACTAATGAAAAACTGTTTTTT
TRBJ1-2 | . | TRBV5-1 | . | CASSLGESDYGYTF | TGCGCCAGCAGCTTAGGGGAGTCGGACTATGGCTACACCTTC
TRBJ2-3 | . | TRBV4-1 | . | CASSQGGQYPDTQYF | TGCGCCAGCAGCCAAGGGGGCCAGTATCCAGATACGCAGTATTTT
TRBJ2-3 | TRBD2 | TRBV5-6 | . | CASSLDPGGLGDTQYF | TGTGCCAGCAGCTTGGATCCGGGGGGGCTCGGGGATACGCAGTATTTT
TRBJ2-1 | . | TRBV6-7 | . | CASSYSTGSGESNNEQFF | TGTGCCAGCAGTTACTCGACAGGGTCGGGGGAGAGCAACAATGAGCAGTTCTTC
TRBJ2-6 | TRBD1 | TRBV7-8 | . | CASSGRDSNSGANVLTF | TGTGCCAGCAGCGGCAGGGACAGCAACTCTGGGGCCAACGTCCTGACTTTC
TRBJ1-4 | . | TRBV4-1 | . | CASSQEGRGGEKLFF | TGCGCCAGCAGCCAAGAGGGGAGGGGTGGAGAAAAACTGTTTTTT
TRBJ2-3 | . | TRBV5-6 | . | CASSLGVGLPITDTQYF | TGTGCCAGCAGCTTGGGAGTTGGACTACCTATCACAGATACGCAGTATTTT
TRBJ2-3 | TRBD2 | TRBV6-5 | few | CASSGGAETDTQYF | TGTGCCAGCAGCGGGGGGGCCGAGACAGATACGCAGTATTTT
TRBJ1-5 | . | TRBV4-2 | . | CASSQITGIQPQHF | TGTGCCAGCAGCCAAATCACCGGGATTCAGCCCCAGCATTTT
TRBJ2-1 | . | TRBV25-1 | . | CATKWGAGDEQFF | TGTGCCACTAAGTGGGGGGCCGGGGATGAGCAGTTCTTC
TRBJ2-7 | . | TRBV13 | . | CASSLGPLEQYF | TGTGCCAGCAGCTTAGGGCCCCTCGAGCAGTACTTC
TRBJ1-2 | . | TRBV6-6 | . | CASSYSLAHGYTF | TGTGCCAGCAGTTACTCCCTGGCTCACGGCTACACCTTC
TRBJ1-2 | . | TRBV7-8 | few | CASSLDGGADYYGYTF | TGTGCCAGCAGCTTAGATGGGGGGGCCGACTACTATGGCTACACCTTC
TRBJ2-3 | TRBD1 | TRBV19 | . | CASSITGVSTDTQYF | TGTGCCAGTAGTATCACAGGGGTAAGCACAGATACGCAGTATTTT
TRBJ2-1 | TRBD2 | TRBV27 | . | CASSFPPTSGASYNEQFF | TGTGCCAGCAGTTTCCCCCCGACTAGCGGGGCCTCCTACAATGAGCAGTTCTTC
TRBJ1-3 | . | TRBV27 | . | CASSDGFSGNTIYF | TGTGCCAGCAGTGACGGTTTCTCTGGAAACACCATATATTTT
TRBJ2-1 | . | TRBV5-1 | . | CASSPGTLTGDEQFF | TGCGCCAGCAGCCCGGGGACACTAACAGGCGATGAGCAGTTCTTC
TRBJ2-2 | . | TRBV29-1 | . | CSVDKGSGGELFF | TGCAGCGTGGACAAGGGTTCAGGCGGGGAGCTGTTTTTT
TRBJ1-2 | . | TRBV5-1 | . | CASSLVGAGRGYTF | TGCGCCAGCAGCTTGGTAGGTGCCGGAAGGGGCTACACCTTC
TRBJ2-7 | . | TRBV4-2 | . | CASSQGKVYEQYF | TGTGCCAGCAGCCAAGGAAAAGTCTACGAGCAGTACTTC
TRBJ1-2 | TRBD1 | TRBV30 | . | CAWSARQGANGYTF | TGTGCCTGGAGTGCAAGACAGGGGGCGAATGGCTACACCTTC
TRBJ2-7 | TRBD1 | TRBV28 | . | CASSRSGTGGHEQYF | TGTGCCAGCAGTCGCAGCGGGACAGGGGGCCACGAGCAGTACTTC
TRBJ2-3 | . | TRBV25-1 | few | CASSNPYTDLTDTQYF | TGTGCCAGCAGTAACCCGTATACCGATCTTACAGATACGCAGTATTTT
TRBJ1-2 | . | TRBV9 | . | CASSLAQAYGYTF | TGTGCCAGCAGCTTGGCCCAAGCTTATGGCTACACCTTC
TRBJ2-7 | TRBD2 | TRBV6-5 | . | CASSERGSSYEQYF | TGTGCCAGCAGCGAGCGGGGGAGCTCCTACGAGCAGTACTTC
TRBJ2-7 | . | TRBV5-1 | . | CASRGWADSSYEQYF | TGCGCCAGCAGAGGTTGGGCCGATAGCTCCTACGAGCAGTACTTC
TRBJ2-5 | . | TRBV7-2 | . | CASSYLNGLKETQYF | TGTGCCAGCAGCTACTTGAATGGGCTGAAAGAGACCCAGTACTTC
TRBJ1-2 | TRBD1 | TRBV27 | . | CASSFTPPGTGDGYTF | TGTGCCAGCAGTTTTACCCCACCCGGGACAGGGGATGGCTACACCTTC
TRBJ1-1 | . | TRBV30 | . | CAWSHPAVVREAFF | TGTGCCTGGAGCCACCCCGCCGTAGTCAGGGAAGCTTTCTTT